Listed below are T cell receptor beta chains from one sample, sequenced in a study of T cells in Graves' hyperthyroidism and ophthalmopathy. From the multiplex PCR reads, TCRdb called clonotypes with MiXCR, one entry per CDR3 protein. The sample comprises hundreds of thousands of distinct CDR3 sequences, around 16% of which are singletons, and around 3.3% rests with the top ten. The sample taken for sequencing was blood. The source of these receptors is a woman aged 40 to 50 with Graves' ophthalmopathy. Each CDR3 is given with its conserved first and last residue. The D gene is left open where the match is weak. Clone size is given for some rows only: seen once, a few or many times, or a class if the clone is expanded.

clone_size	d_call	j_call	v_call	cdr3_nt	cdr3_aa
-	TRBD2	TRBJ2-1	TRBV5-1	TGCGCCAGCAGAGTGAGCCCAACTAGCGGGAGATCGGGGTACAATGAGCAGTTCTTC	CASRVSPTSGRSGYNEQFF
many	TRBD2	TRBJ2-1	TRBV2	TGTGCCAGCAGTGTCCCGGGACTAGCGGGAGTTCGGTACAATGAGCAGTTCTTC	CASSVPGLAGVRYNEQFF
many	TRBD2	TRBJ2-1	TRBV28	TGTGCCAGCAGTTACAAGACTAGCGGGGGGGGTAATGAGCAGTTCTTC	CASSYKTSGGGNEQFF
-	TRBD1	TRBJ1-2	TRBV6-5	TGTGCCAGCAGTTACTCGACCAGGGGGAATAACTATGGCTACACCTTC	CASSYSTRGNNYGYTF
few	-	TRBJ2-2	TRBV12-3/TRBV12-4	TGTGCCAGCAGTTTGTCTGTAGGTGGGAACACCGGGGAGCTGTTTTTT	CASSLSVGGNTGELFF
few	-	TRBJ2-7	TRBV15	TGTGCCACCAGCAGAGGGATGGATTACGAGCAGTACTTC	CATSRGMDYEQYF
few	-	TRBJ1-2	TRBV6-4	TGTGCCAGCAGTCCATGGGCTGGGGCCTATGGCTACACCTTC	CASSPWAGAYGYTF
many	-	TRBJ2-3	TRBV7-3	TGTGCCAGCAGCTTGCTGGGGCGCACAGATACGCAGTATTTT	CASSLLGRTDTQYF
-	TRBD2	TRBJ2-1	TRBV27	TGTGCCAGCTCCGGGGGGGTAGCGGGAGGGGTCTACAATGAGCAGTTCTTC	CASSGGVAGGVYNEQFF
-	TRBD2	TRBJ2-3	TRBV10-1	TGCGCCAGCAGTGAGAAGCGGGGGCCCGATACGCAGTATTTT	CASSEKRGPDTQYF
-	TRBD2	TRBJ2-1	TRBV7-8	TGTGCCAGCAGCTTCGTTGGTAGCGGGAGGAATTACAATGAGCAGTTCTTC	CASSFVGSGRNYNEQFF
few	-	TRBJ2-7	TRBV3-1	TGTGCCAGCAGCCAAGCAAATTACTACGGGGAGCAGTACTTC	CASSQANYYGEQYF
many	TRBD1	TRBJ1-1	TRBV15	TGTGCCACCAGGACCGACAGGGTGAACACTGAAGCTTTCTTT	CATRTDRVNTEAFF
many	-	TRBJ2-2	TRBV2	TGTGCCAGCAGTGAACTCCGGATCGAGGACACCGGGGAGCTGTTTTTT	CASSELRIEDTGELFF
many	TRBD2	TRBJ2-1	TRBV5-1	TGCGCCAGCAGCTTGGTACTAGCGGGGTACAATGAGCAGTTCTTC	CASSLVLAGYNEQFF